Below are 13 T cell receptor beta chains sequenced from a single sample in a study of cytomegalovirus exposure and HLA in healthy donors. It was with 60 Vbeta and 13 Jbeta primers that the PCR ran. TCRdb's copy holds only in-frame clones and misses some; the assay was immunoSEQ multiplex PCR. The table records 150,000 to 200,000 clones, around 81% of them present only once. Sequencing was carried out using PBMCs. All receptors come from a man in his late teens or twenties in good health and CMV-seronegative.

The V and J genes are TRBV18 and TRBJ1-2; D is perhaps TRBD1 (5 bases). V was cut by 3 bases and J by 0 bases, with 11 bases left in between. The CDR3 loop spans 15 amino acids. The germline V gene has CDR1 KGHSH and CDR2 LQKENI. The CDR3 bases are TGTGCCAGCTCACCGGGACGGACTACTAACTATGGCTACACCTTC. Translating gives CASSPGRTTNYGYTF.

The chain combines TRBV6-1 with TRBJ2-2; D remains ambiguous. Germline CDR1 reads MNHNS; CDR2 reads SASEGT. This CDR3 region has 14 residues. CDR3 protein: CAIGRRPNTGELFF. Here the CDR3 DNA reads TGTGCTATCGGCCGGCGGCCCAACACCGGGGAGCTGTTTTTT.

This clone was found a few times. J is TRBJ2-1 and V is TRBV19; 7 bases map to TRBD2. The junction had 4 bases not matched to a gene; V was cut back by 3 bases and J by 2 bases. The CDR3 sequence is 15 residues long. The germline CDR1 and CDR2 sequences are LNHDA and SQIVND (reference sequence). DNA of the CDR3: TGTGCCAGTAGTATTCAAGCGGGGACCTACAATGAGCAGTTCTTC. It translates to CASSIQAGTYNEQFF.

The CDR3 coding sequence is TGTGCCAGCAGTAAGACTAGCGGGGGCTCCTACAATGAGCAGTTCTTC. Its translation is CASSKTSGGSYNEQFF. The V call is TRBV27, the J call TRBJ2-1; 12 nucleotides agree with TRBD2. V shed 5 bases, J shed 0 bases, and the junction held 2 bases outside the gene matches. Germline lookup yields CDR1 MNHEY and CDR2 SMNVEV (reference sequence). CDR3 length equals 16 residues.

A single count supports this clone. A read error may account for a junction end that differs from germline. V is TRBV6-1 and J is TRBJ2-7; the match to TRBD1 covers 7 bases. The length of the CDR3 is 14 residues. CDR1 MNHNS and CDR2 SASEGT come from the germline V gene. This chain's CDR3 is CTSRGAGGYYEQYF. DNA for the CDR3: TGTACCAGCCGTGGGGCAGGGGGATATTACGAGCAGTACTTC.

The chain carries TRBV5-4 and TRBJ1-2, with 7 bases fitting TRBD1. Germline assignment: CDR1 SGHNT and CDR2 YYREEE (reference sequence). V dropped 3 bases and J dropped 3; count of bases not matched to a gene: 5. The CDR3 contains 14 residues. The CDR3 sequence: CASSSFTGDYGYTF. The CDR3 DNA sequence: TGTGCCAGCAGCTCGTTTACAGGGGACTATGGCTACACCTTC.

This clone was picked up a small number of times. The CDR3 nucleotides read TGTGCCAGCAGCTTACTGGGACAGACCCACAATGAGCAGTTCTTC. It encodes CASSLLGQTHNEQFF. The chain is built from TRBV7-9 and TRBJ2-1; 7 bases map to TRBD1. The CDR3 is 15 amino acids. V lost 2 bases to trimming and J lost 5 bases; unmatched junction nucleotides: 6. From germline, CDR1 is SEHNR and CDR2 FQNEAQ (reference sequence).

The chain combines TRBV27 with TRBJ2-5, with no clear D. The V end was cut by 5 bases, the J end by 5 bases, with 12 bases between. CDR3 length: 13 residues. Germline CDR1 and CDR2: MNHEY and SMNVEV (reference sequence). The CDR3 sequence is CASSPSWRETQYF. The CDR3 DNA sequence: TGTGCCAGCAGTCCCAGTTGGCGGGAGACCCAGTACTTC.

This chain links TRBV6-5 with TRBJ1-1; 8 bases agree with TRBD1. The CDR3 runs 13 residues. CDR1 is MNHEY, CDR2 SVGAGI, per germline. Here the CDR3 DNA reads TGTGTCGTCCAGGGGGCGATGAACACTGAAGCTTTCTTT. Its protein is CVVQGAMNTEAFF.

This chain connects TRBV15 to TRBJ1-1; 10 bases map to TRBD1. The CDR3 extends over 16 amino acids. Trimming removed 9 bases from V and 0 bases from J; junction bases left unmatched: 10. Germline lookup yields CDR1 LNHNV and CDR2 YYDKDF (reference sequence). CDR3 amino acids: CATCKGQGSVNTEAFF. CDR3 DNA sequence: TGTGCCACATGTAAGGGACAGGGGAGTGTGAACACTGAAGCTTTCTTT.

The chain recombines TRBV27 with TRBJ1-6; the D gene is possibly TRBD1 (6 bases). V was cut by 1 base and J by 7 bases, with 14 bases left in between. Germline V lookup: CDR1 MNHEY, CDR2 SMNVEV (reference sequence). The CDR3 has 16 residues. The CDR3 region is CASSLLGGMGNSPLHF. CDR3 in DNA: TGTGCCAGCAGTTTATTAGGGGGTATGGGAAATTCACCCCTCCACTTT.

This chain connects TRBV9 to TRBJ2-5; D is possibly TRBD1 (6 bases). Per the germline V gene, CDR1 is SGDLS and CDR2 is YYNGEE. There are 14 residues in the CDR3. Trimming took off 3 bases at V and 0 bases at J, with 9 bases between the two ends. The CDR3 reads CASSAQGNQETQYF. For the CDR3, the DNA is TGTGCCAGCAGCGCCCAGGGGAACCAAGAGACCCAGTACTTC.

The chain combines TRBV7-2 with TRBJ2-7; no reliable D call. The length of the CDR3 is 14 residues. Germline CDR1 and CDR2: SGHTA and FQGNSA. Deletions cut 6 bases from V and 8 bases from J, with 20 bases between. The CDR3 nucleotides are TGTGCCAGCAGATCCAGTTTAGCTATCTCTCAGCAGTACTTC. Translated: CASRSSLAISQQYF.